The 6 T cell receptor beta chains listed next were all sequenced from one sample in a study of blood T cell repertoires in COVID-19. Sequencing was performed with immunoSEQ multiplex PCR; in TCRdb, only in-frame clones are kept and a portion is missing. The data show roughly 250,000 clones, 87% seen once. What was sequenced was peripheral blood. These receptor sequences come from a man aged 55 to 70 who had recovered from COVID-19.

Only one count was recorded for this clone. The V gene is TRBV24-1, the J gene TRBJ2-3, with 8 bases that match TRBD1. The CDR3 is 15 amino acids. In germline, CDR1 is KGHDR, CDR2 SFDVKD. With V trimmed by 4 bases and J by 4 bases, 6 bases remained unmatched. The DNA of the CDR3 is TGTGCCACCAGTGAGTTTGGACAGGGTCCAGATACGCAGTATTTT. This gives the protein CATSEFGQGPDTQYF.

The rearrangement links TRBV18 to TRBJ2-2, with D perhaps matching TRBD1 (6 bases). Between the trimmed V and J ends, which lost 1 base and 1 base, there was a span of 7 bases. Germline V gene lookup returns CDR1 KGHSH and CDR2 LQKENI. The CDR3 has 15 amino acids. DNA for the CDR3: TGTGCCAGCTCACCACTACAGGGGAACACCGGGGAGCTGTTTTTT. Translating it yields CASSPLQGNTGELFF.

V and J are TRBV10-1 and TRBJ2-7, with 7 positions matching TRBD1. CDR3 length equals 14 residues. V was clipped by 8 bases and J by 5 bases; unmatched bases: 12. Germline CDR1 reads WNHNN; CDR2 reads SYGVQD (reference sequence). The CDR3 spells CASCRQGGEHEQYV. The DNA of the CDR3 is TGCGCCAGCTGTAGACAGGGCGGTGAGCACGAGCAGTACGTC.

This clone appeared once. This rearrangement joins TRBV2 to TRBJ2-2; a weak D match, TRBD1 (6 bases). Per germline, CDR1 SNHLY and CDR2 FYNNEI. This CDR3 region has 15 residues. The V end was cut by 6 bases, the J end by 4 bases, with 15 bases between. CDR3 bases: TGTGCCAGCAGGAGCCAGGGGACGGGCACCGGGGAGCTGTTTTTT. Encoded protein: CASRSQGTGTGELFF.

The chain couples TRBV6-5 to TRBJ2-2; D is uncertain. V lost 0 bases, J lost 7 bases, and 6 bases lay in between. CDR1 is MNHEY, CDR2 SVGAGI, per germline. CDR3 size: 13 residues. The chain's CDR3 is CASSYSTFGELFF. In DNA, the CDR3 is TGTGCCAGCAGTTACTCGACTTTCGGGGAGCTGTTTTTT.

In DNA form, the CDR3 reads TGTGCCAGCAGCTTAGAATTGGCTAGTCAGCCCCAGCATTTT. It codes for CASSLELASQPQHF. The V and J genes are TRBV7-8 and TRBJ1-5, with D unclear. Germline V gives CDR1 SGHVS, CDR2 FQNEAQ. V lost 1 base, J lost 6 bases, and 10 bases lay in between. The CDR3 has 14 amino acids.